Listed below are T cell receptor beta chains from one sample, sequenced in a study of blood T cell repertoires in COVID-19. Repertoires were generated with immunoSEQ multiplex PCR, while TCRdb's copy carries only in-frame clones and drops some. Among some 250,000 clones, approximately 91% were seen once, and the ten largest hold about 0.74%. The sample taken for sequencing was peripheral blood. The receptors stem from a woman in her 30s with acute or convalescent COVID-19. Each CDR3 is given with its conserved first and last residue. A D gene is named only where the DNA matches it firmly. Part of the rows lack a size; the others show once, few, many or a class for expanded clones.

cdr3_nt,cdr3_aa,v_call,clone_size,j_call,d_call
TGTGCCACCAGTGACCCCAACAGGGGCCACGAGCAGTACTTC,CATSDPNRGHEQYF,TRBV24-1,NA,TRBJ2-7,TRBD1
TGTGCCATCAGAGCCGAGAGCACTGAAGCTTTCTTT,CAIRAESTEAFF,TRBV10-3,NA,TRBJ1-1,NA
TGTGCCAGCAGCTTGCTACGGAACACTGAAGCTTTCTTT,CASSLLRNTEAFF,TRBV5-8,NA,TRBJ1-1,NA
TGTGCCAGCAGCTTGGGGCAGGGGGCAGTCACCGGGGAGCTGTTTTTT,CASSLGQGAVTGELFF,TRBV5-5,NA,TRBJ2-2,TRBD1
TGTGCCAGTAGTATCGCGAGCCGTGCAACTAATGAAAAACTGTTTTTT,CASSIASRATNEKLFF,TRBV19,NA,TRBJ1-4,NA
TGCGCCAGCAGCCTGCGGACTGCTAGCACAGATACGCAGTATTTT,CASSLRTASTDTQYF,TRBV4-3,NA,TRBJ2-3,NA
TGTGCCAGCACCCTCACAGATACGCAGTATTTT,CASTLTDTQYF,TRBV5-8,NA,TRBJ2-3,NA
TGTGCCAGTAGTATGGGACAGGGTGCGAACACCGGGGAGCTGTTTTTT,CASSMGQGANTGELFF,TRBV19,NA,TRBJ2-2,TRBD1
TGTGCCAGCAGCCCCCGGACTAGGGGGGGCAATGAGCAGTTCTTC,CASSPRTRGGNEQFF,TRBV11-2,medium-sized,TRBJ2-1,NA
TGCGCCAGCAGGGCACCGGGACTAGCGCCCGGGGGCAACACAGATACGCAGTATTTT,CASRAPGLAPGGNTDTQYF,TRBV10-2,NA,TRBJ2-3,TRBD2
TGTGCCAGTAGTAACCGGGACAGGGGTTTCTACGAGCAGTACTTC,CASSNRDRGFYEQYF,TRBV19,NA,TRBJ2-7,TRBD1
TGCGCCAGCAGAGATTTGACAGCCACTAATGAAAAACTGTTTTTT,CASRDLTATNEKLFF,TRBV4-1,NA,TRBJ1-4,NA
TGTGCCAGCAGCTTCCAGGGGAGTTTAGGTGGAAACACCATATATTTT,CASSFQGSLGGNTIYF,TRBV11-2,NA,TRBJ1-3,NA
TGTGCCTGGAAAATCCTGGGAGAGGCTCGTTCCGAGCAGTACTTC,CAWKILGEARSEQYF,TRBV30,NA,TRBJ2-7,NA
TGTGCCAGCCACGACAGTTTCGATCAGACCGGGGAGCTGTTTTTT,CASHDSFDQTGELFF,TRBV19,NA,TRBJ2-2,NA
TGTGCCAGTAGCAGGGCCATGAACACTGAAGCTTTCTTT,CASSRAMNTEAFF,TRBV19,few,TRBJ1-1,NA
TGTGCCAGCCGGGGACAGACGGGTGAAAAACTGTTTTTT,CASRGQTGEKLFF,TRBV2,NA,TRBJ1-4,TRBD1
TGTGCCAGCAGCCCCCAGCAGGGGAGCACTGAAGCTTTCTTT,CASSPQQGSTEAFF,TRBV14,NA,TRBJ1-1,NA
TGTGCCAGCAGTTACTCGTGGACAGGGGCATTCGACGAGCAGTACTTC,CASSYSWTGAFDEQYF,TRBV6-6,NA,TRBJ2-7,TRBD1
TGTGCCAGCAGCTTAGAGATGACAGGGAACTATGGCTACACCTTC,CASSLEMTGNYGYTF,TRBV11-2,NA,TRBJ1-2,TRBD1
TGTGCCAGCAGTGTGAGTCCAGGGGACCTCTACGAGCAGTACTTC,CASSVSPGDLYEQYF,TRBV2,NA,TRBJ2-7,NA
TGCGCCAGCAGCTTCGGGAGCACCTACGAGCAGTACTTC,CASSFGSTYEQYF,TRBV5-1,NA,TRBJ2-7,NA
TGTGCCAGCAGTGAAACGGGGAGAGGCTATGGCTACACCTTC,CASSETGRGYGYTF,TRBV25-1,once,TRBJ1-2,NA
TGTGCCAGCAGTTTTGGAGCTCACACAGATACGCAGTATTTT,CASSFGAHTDTQYF,TRBV2,NA,TRBJ2-3,NA
TGTGCCAGTAGTATAGAACAGGGGAGGAGCAATCAGCCCCAGCATTTT,CASSIEQGRSNQPQHF,TRBV19,NA,TRBJ1-5,TRBD1
TGTGCCAGCAGCTCTGGGACAGGGCCCGGAGGAGGTACGCAGTATTTT,CASSSGTGPGGGTQYF,TRBV9,NA,TRBJ2-3,TRBD1
TGTGCCAGCAGTCGCATGGACAGGGTGAACACTGAAGCTTTCTTT,CASSRMDRVNTEAFF,TRBV6-5,once,TRBJ1-1,TRBD1